The TCR beta chain described here comes from a study of blood T cell repertoires in COVID-19. Overall study: Collection of acute and convalescent COVID-19 samples took place in the United States, Italy and Spain.

Original processing methods: Quantification of nucleated cells was approximated via reference gene primer amplification. Measured with immunoSEQ multiplex PCR; TCRdb has only the in-frame clones, and not every one. V and J calls and clone size are copied from that table; D and trimming were computed from the DNA. The data hold about 140,000 clones, with around 81% observed a single time. Germline V gene data show CDR1 as SQVTM and CDR2 as ANQGSEA. V was cut by 6 bases and J by 5 bases, with 11 bases left in between. The CDR3 consists of 12 residues. Sequencing was performed on peripheral blood. V is TRBV29-1 and J is TRBJ1-5; D call uncertain. This TCR was recovered from a woman aged 45-60 years with acute or convalescent COVID-19. In nucleotides, the CDR3 is TGCAGCGTCCGCAAAGGAGATCAGCCCCAGCATTTT. Translation gives CSVRKGDQPQHF.